This TCR beta chain was observed in a study of blood T cell repertoires in COVID-19. Study summary: Sample material is recorded as cDNA or gDNA derived from T cells, B-cell-depleted T cells, or PBMCs.

The germline CDR1 and CDR2 sequences are SGHDT and YYEEEE. This CDR3 is built from 16 residues. Trimming pared 0 bases from V and 7 bases from J, leaving 17 bases between. Clones were sequenced by immunoSEQ multiplex PCR, and TCRdb holds only the in-frame ones, with some missing. The top ten clones hold 7.5% to 9.5% of a sample with 200,000 to 250,000 clones, more than 75% of them seen once. Seattle patients were enrolled during active infection and followed longitudinally. The rearrangement joins TRBV5-6 to TRBJ1-3, with D hard to call. The sample was peripheral blood. The TCR was taken from a woman of 80 years or more with COVID-19, enrolled during active disease. CDR3 region: CASSLGFGKRGNTIYF. The CDR3, as DNA: TGTGCCAGCAGCTTGGGATTCGGAAAGCGAGGGAACACCATATATTTT.